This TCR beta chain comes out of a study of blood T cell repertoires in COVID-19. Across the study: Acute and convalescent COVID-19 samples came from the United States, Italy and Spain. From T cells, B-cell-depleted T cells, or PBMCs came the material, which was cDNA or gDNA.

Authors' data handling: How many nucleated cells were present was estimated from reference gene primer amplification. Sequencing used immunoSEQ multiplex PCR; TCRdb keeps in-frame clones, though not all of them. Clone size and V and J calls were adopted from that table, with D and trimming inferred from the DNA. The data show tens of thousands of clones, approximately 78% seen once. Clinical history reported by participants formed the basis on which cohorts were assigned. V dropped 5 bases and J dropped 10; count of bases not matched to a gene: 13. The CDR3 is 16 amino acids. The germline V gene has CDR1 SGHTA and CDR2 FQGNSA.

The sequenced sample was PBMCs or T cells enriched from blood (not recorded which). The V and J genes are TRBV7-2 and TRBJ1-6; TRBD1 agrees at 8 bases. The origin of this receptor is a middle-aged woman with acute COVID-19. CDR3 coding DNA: TGTGCCAGCAGCCCGATTGACAGGGGTAATTCATCACCCCTCCACTTT. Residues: CASSPIDRGNSSPLHF.